This T cell receptor (beta chain) was recorded in a study of cytomegalovirus exposure and HLA in healthy donors. The wider study: Early released data comprised approximately 85 million unique TCRs from HLA-typed donors. General study findings and limits: Other equally common chains were less clonally expanded than HLA-associated TCR beta chains, a later analysis showed. When presence/absence was analysed, sequencing depth was taken to be roughly uniform across donors. Overall, approximately 150 TCR beta chains were annotated as cytomegalovirus-associated.

The PCR was carried out with 60 Vbeta primers and 13 Jbeta primers. Data came from immunoSEQ multiplex PCR; TCRdb stores just in-frame clones and leaves some out. The sample lists 65,000 to 95,000 clones, less than 80% seen once, with about an eighth in the top ten. This CDR3 spans 17 amino acids. Deletions cut 0 bases from V and 6 bases from J, with 19 bases between. Germline CDR1 reads LGHNA; CDR2 reads YSLEER. With respect to this clone: The antigen remains unidentified.

The V call is TRBV4-3, the J call TRBJ2-3, with a tentative D call TRBD2 (6 bases). The clonotype originates from a human donor in good health. Source material: PBMCs. CDR3 sequence: CASSQDGGGATWDTQYF. The CDR3 nucleotides read TGCGCCAGCAGCCAAGACGGCGGCGGGGCCACATGGGATACGCAGTATTTT.